These 13 T cell receptor beta chains were all obtained from the same sample, sequenced in a study of blood T cell repertoires in COVID-19. Sequencing used immunoSEQ multiplex PCR; TCRdb keeps in-frame clones, though not all of them. The data contain under 250,000 clones, roughly four fifths of them singletons. Material for sequencing was peripheral blood. These receptors were collected from a woman between 35 and 50 years old with acute or convalescent COVID-19.

The V and J genes are TRBV19 and TRBJ1-6; D perhaps matches TRBD1 (5 bases). CDR3 length equals 14 residues. Looked up from germline, CDR1 is LNHDA and CDR2 is SQIVND (reference sequence). Trimming stripped 1 base from V and 7 bases from J, with 8 bases between. CDR3 protein: CASSIVGGNSPLHF. The CDR3 nucleotides are TGTGCCAGTAGTATAGTTGGGGGGAATTCACCCCTCCACTTT.

CDR3 in amino acids: CASSLPGQGRGNTEAFF. The DNA of the CDR3 is TGTGCCAGTAGTCTTCCGGGACAGGGGAGGGGAAACACTGAAGCTTTCTTT. The chain recombines TRBV19 with TRBJ1-1, with 10 positions matching TRBD1. The CDR3 consists of 17 residues. The germline gives CDR1 LNHDA, CDR2 SQIVND (reference sequence). V gave up 5 bases and J gave up 2 bases; unmatched junction bases: 11.

V gene TRBV6-2 or TRBV6-3 combines with J gene TRBJ2-3, with 11 nucleotides matching TRBD2. V trimming: 5 bases; J trimming: 2 bases; junction bases outside the gene matches: 6. The CDR3 is 16 residues long. CDR1 is MNHEY, CDR2 SVGEGT, per germline. Here the CDR3 reads CASSKLAGVYTDTQYF. Here the CDR3 DNA reads TGTGCCAGCAGTAAACTAGCGGGAGTGTACACAGATACGCAGTATTTT.

V is TRBV27 and J is TRBJ2-7; 9 nucleotides align to TRBD1. V shed 2 bases, J shed 4 bases, and the junction held 9 bases outside the gene matches. Germline assignment: CDR1 MNHEY and CDR2 SMNVEV (reference sequence). The CDR3 totals 16 residues. In DNA, the CDR3 is TGTGCCAGCAGTTTAGTGGGACAGGGCCCCGGTTACGAGCAGTACTTC. Amino acids: CASSLVGQGPGYEQYF.

The chain links TRBV7-9 to TRBJ2-2; 13 nucleotides agree with TRBD2. Per germline, CDR1 SEHNR and CDR2 FQNEAQ (reference sequence). V lost 5 bases, J lost 8 bases, and 2 bases stayed unmatched. The CDR3 is 14 amino acids. CDR3 nucleotides: TGTGCCAGCAGCCCGGGACTAGCGGGAGGGGAGCTGTTTTTT. It encodes CASSPGLAGGELFF.

This sequence joins TRBV4-3 and TRBJ2-3, with TRBD2 matching 12 bases. Germline assignment: CDR1 LGHNA and CDR2 YSLEER. After removal of 4 bases from V and 6 bases from J, the junction contained 8 bases not matched to a gene. This CDR3 contains 16 residues. The CDR3 DNA is TGCGCCAGCAGCCGAGAACTAGCGGGAGGACCCGATACGCAGTATTTT. Amino acid sequence: CASSRELAGGPDTQYF.

This chain joins TRBV19 and TRBJ1-1, with D possibly being TRBD1 (5 bases). V lost 6 bases and J lost 4, with 12 bases in between. This CDR3 is 13 amino acids long. Germline CDR1 LNHDA, CDR2 SQIVND (reference sequence). In DNA, the CDR3 is TGTGCCAGTAGGGTTAACGGGGGCACTGAAGCTTTCTTT. This gives the protein CASRVNGGTEAFF.

This chain joins TRBV27 and TRBJ1-6; D gene ambiguous. Germline assignment: CDR1 MNHEY and CDR2 SMNVEV (reference sequence). The CDR3 loop spans 16 amino acids. Trimming cost V 6 bases and J 0 bases, with 12 bases left between them. CDR3 nucleotides: TGTGCCAGCAGCCCGGACGGGAGCTCCTATAATTCACCCCTCCACTTT. Amino acid sequence: CASSPDGSSYNSPLHF.

The rearrangement links TRBV6-5 to TRBJ2-1; TRBD2 matches 10 bases. Germline V lookup: CDR1 MNHEY, CDR2 SVGAGI. This CDR3 region has 12 residues. V lost 6 bases to trimming and J lost 9 bases; unmatched junction nucleotides: 2. CDR3: CASRAGGREQFF. DNA of the CDR3: TGTGCCAGCAGAGCGGGGGGGCGTGAGCAGTTCTTC.

The chain carries TRBV15 and TRBJ2-7; TRBD1 agrees at 9 bases. Germline values: CDR1 LNHNV, CDR2 YYDKDF (reference sequence). The CDR3 is 13 amino acids. With V trimmed by 6 bases and J by 6 bases, 6 bases remained unmatched. CDR3 DNA sequence: TGTGCCACCAGGGGGACAGGGTCTGGCGAGCAGTACTTC. Translation gives CATRGTGSGEQYF.

The CDR3 here is CASSIDTPQGSIFNEQFF. Written as DNA, the CDR3 is TGTGCCAGTAGTATAGATACTCCACAGGGAAGCATATTTAATGAGCAGTTCTTC. The rearrangement uses TRBV19 and TRBJ2-1; D is possibly TRBD1 (6 bases). This CDR3 region has 18 residues. Germline V gives CDR1 LNHDA, CDR2 SQIVND (reference sequence). Between the trimmed V and J ends, which lost 0 bases and 7 bases, there was a span of 22 bases.

This sequence joins TRBV7-9 and TRBJ2-5; 7 bases match TRBD2. Per the germline V gene, CDR1 is SEHNR and CDR2 is FQNEAQ (reference sequence). This CDR3 region has 15 residues. Trimming took 5 bases from V and 5 from J; bases not matched to a gene: 11. The DNA of the CDR3 is TGTGCCAGCAGCCGAGTACGTGCGGGAGAGGAGACCCAGTACTTC. It yields the protein CASSRVRAGEETQYF.

V and J are TRBV9 and TRBJ2-1; 7 nucleotides agree with TRBD2. CDR1 and CDR2 from the germline V gene are SGDLS and YYNGEE. After removal of 4 bases from V and 5 bases from J, the junction contained 12 bases not matched to a gene. The CDR3 length is 16 residues. The CDR3 DNA follows: TGTGCCAGCAGCCCTCAAAGCCGACTAGCCAACAATGAGCAGTTCTTC. Protein product: CASSPQSRLANNEQFF.